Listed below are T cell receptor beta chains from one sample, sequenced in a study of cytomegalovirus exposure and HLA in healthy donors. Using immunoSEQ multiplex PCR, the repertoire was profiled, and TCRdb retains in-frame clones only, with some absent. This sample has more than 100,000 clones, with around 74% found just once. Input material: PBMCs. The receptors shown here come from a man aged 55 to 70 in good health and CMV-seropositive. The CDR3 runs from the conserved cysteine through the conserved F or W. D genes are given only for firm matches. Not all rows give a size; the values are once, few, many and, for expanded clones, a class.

TGTGCCAGCAGTTTAAATGACAGGGTTGGAGGCTACACCTTC	CASSLNDRVGGYTF	TRBD1	TRBJ1-2	TRBV28	-
TGTGCCAGCAGCTTGGGACTAGCGGGAGCCGTGGATACGCAGTATTTT	CASSLGLAGAVDTQYF	TRBD2	TRBJ2-3	TRBV5-6	-
TGTGCCAGCAGTGATCAGGCGGGGGGGCTGGGAGGAGCTTTCTTT	CASSDQAGGLGGAFF	-	TRBJ1-1	TRBV25-1	-
TGTGCCAGCAGTTTACGGGACGGGAGTGACTACACCTTC	CASSLRDGSDYTF	-	TRBJ1-2	TRBV28	-
TGCGCCAGCAGCTTCATAGCGGGAGGGCCAGAAGAGACCCAGTACTTC	CASSFIAGGPEETQYF	TRBD2	TRBJ2-5	TRBV5-1	-
TGTGCCAGCAGTTACTCGCCGGGTCGGAACACTGAAGCTTTCTTT	CASSYSPGRNTEAFF	-	TRBJ1-1	TRBV6-5	-
TGCGCCAGCAGGTCAGGCCGGGATACCTATGGCTACACCTTC	CASRSGRDTYGYTF	-	TRBJ1-2	TRBV5-1	-
TGCGCCAGCAGCGCCGACAGGGAGGACACCATATATTTT	CASSADREDTIYF	TRBD1	TRBJ1-3	TRBV5-1	-
TGTGCCAGCAGCTTAAACCCGGGAGGCGGGTCCTACAATGAGCAGTTCTTC	CASSLNPGGGSYNEQFF	TRBD2	TRBJ2-1	TRBV7-3	-
TGTGCCAGCAGCTCCGGGACAGAAATCCAAGAGACCCAGTACTTC	CASSSGTEIQETQYF	TRBD1	TRBJ2-5	TRBV5-6	once
TGTGCCAGCAGTGAAGTTCCGGCGGGGTCCTACGAGCAGTACTTC	CASSEVPAGSYEQYF	-	TRBJ2-7	TRBV6-1	-
TGTGCCTGGGACAGGGGGCGAAGCACAGATACGCAGTATTTT	CAWDRGRSTDTQYF	TRBD1	TRBJ2-3	TRBV30	-
TGCGCCAGCAGCTTGAGGCCGGAGAATTCACCCCTCCACTTT	CASSLRPENSPLHF	-	TRBJ1-6	TRBV5-1	-
TGTGCCAGCAGCCCCAGGACTAGCGGGGGCTACACAGATACGCAGTATTTT	CASSPRTSGGYTDTQYF	TRBD2	TRBJ2-3	TRBV7-6	-
TGCGCCAGCAGCACCTGGGGACAGGGTGGCTTCACCGGGGAGCTGTTTTTT	CASSTWGQGGFTGELFF	TRBD1	TRBJ2-2	TRBV5-1	-
TGTGCCAGCCCCTCGAGCAGGGGGCGTAGGTTGGGCTATGGCTACACCTTC	CASPSSRGRRLGYGYTF	TRBD1	TRBJ1-2	TRBV7-9	-
TGTGCCAGCAGTTACGCGGGGGAGGCCTATGGCTACACCTTC	CASSYAGEAYGYTF	-	TRBJ1-2	TRBV6-5	-
TGCGCCGGCAGCTCGCAGGGAATAGAATACGAGCAGTACTTC	CAGSSQGIEYEQYF	-	TRBJ2-7	TRBV5-1	-
TGCAGCGTTACTAGGACAGGGATTGAGCAGTACTTC	CSVTRTGIEQYF	TRBD1	TRBJ2-7	TRBV29-1	-
TGTTCCAGCGGTCAAGCGGGCGCCTCCTACAATGAGCAGTTCTTC	CSSGQAGASYNEQFF	-	TRBJ2-1	TRBV7-9	once
TGTGCCAGCAGCTCCCAAGCAGGCTTCTTCTACGAGCAGTACTTC	CASSSQAGFFYEQYF	-	TRBJ2-7	TRBV5-5	-
TGTGCCAGCTCACCACGGGCAGGGGTAACAGAGACCCAGTACTTC	CASSPRAGVTETQYF	-	TRBJ2-5	TRBV18	-
TGCAGCGTAGGACTTAGAGATGAGCAGTTCTTC	CSVGLRDEQFF	-	TRBJ2-1	TRBV29-1	-
TGTGCCAGTAGTGCGGGTGATTCCCCAGATACGCAGTATTTT	CASSAGDSPDTQYF	-	TRBJ2-3	TRBV19	-
TGTGCCAGTAGTCAATCAGGGGGAACCGGTGGCTACACCTTC	CASSQSGGTGGYTF	TRBD1	TRBJ1-2	TRBV19	-
TGTGCCAGCATGCGCCCCCCCCTTCGGGGCTACACCTTC	CASMRPPLRGYTF	-	TRBJ1-2	TRBV2	-
TGCGCCAGCAGCTCATCGACCGGGAGAGGGAAGGGAAACACCATATATTTT	CASSSSTGRGKGNTIYF	-	TRBJ1-3	TRBV5-1	few
TGTGCCAGCAGCACCCGACAGTTTCGCTCTGGAAACACCATATATTTT	CASSTRQFRSGNTIYF	-	TRBJ1-3	TRBV21-1	-
TGTGCCAGCAGCCCACTAGCGGGAGCGAACTACAATGAGCAGTTCTTC	CASSPLAGANYNEQFF	TRBD2	TRBJ2-1	TRBV7-3	-
TGTGCCAGCTCACCCCCCGGACAGGGCAAGAACACTGAAGCTTTCTTT	CASSPPGQGKNTEAFF	TRBD1	TRBJ1-1	TRBV18	-
TGTGCCAGCAGTGAAAATGGGCGGGAGGCCGGGGAGCTGTTTTTT	CASSENGREAGELFF	TRBD2	TRBJ2-2	TRBV2	few
TGTGCCGGCAGTTGGACTAGCGGCACAGATACGCAGTATTTT	CAGSWTSGTDTQYF	TRBD2	TRBJ2-3	TRBV6-1	-
TGTGCCAGCAGCTTAGGAGGGACAGGTTTCTACAATGAGCAGTTCTTC	CASSLGGTGFYNEQFF	TRBD1	TRBJ2-1	TRBV7-2	-
TGTGCCACCCAGCTACCATCTAGCGGGATTAGCACCGGGGAGCTGTTTTTT	CATQLPSSGISTGELFF	TRBD2	TRBJ2-2	TRBV10-3	medium-sized
TGTGCCAGCTCCACCGGGGTTCAGCCCCAGCATTTT	CASSTGVQPQHF	-	TRBJ1-5	TRBV18	few
TGTGCCAGCAGCTTCGGGACTAGCGGGAGACGGTACGAGCAGTACTTC	CASSFGTSGRRYEQYF	TRBD2	TRBJ2-7	TRBV5-6	-
TGTGCCAGCAGCCAAGACAGGGACGAGCAGTACTTC	CASSQDRDEQYF	-	TRBJ2-7	TRBV4-2	-
TGCGCCAGCTGCCAGGGGGGCGCGGGGACTGAAGCTTTCTTT	CASCQGGAGTEAFF	TRBD1	TRBJ1-1	TRBV5-1	once
TGTGCCAGCAGCTTAGGGATAGCGGGAGTCGGGAACATTCAGTACTTC	CASSLGIAGVGNIQYF	TRBD2	TRBJ2-4	TRBV9	few
TGCAGCGTGAAGACAGGGAGTCGGAGCACTGAAGCTTTCTTT	CSVKTGSRSTEAFF	TRBD1	TRBJ1-1	TRBV29-1	-
TGTGCCAGCAGCTTAGGACTAGCGGGAGGTGGAGAGACCCAGTACTTC	CASSLGLAGGGETQYF	TRBD2	TRBJ2-5	TRBV13	few
TGTGCCAGCAGTGACTCTCCCCCGGGTAGCCTCACGGGGAATGAGCAGTTCTTC	CASSDSPPGSLTGNEQFF	-	TRBJ2-1	TRBV6-4	once